A selection of T cell receptor beta chains follows, all from one sample in a study of control samples from healthy donors and cancer patients. The assay was immunoSEQ multiplex PCR, and TCRdb's table has in-frame clones only and misses some. The table has 100,000 to 150,000 clones, around 90% seen once; the top ten hold around 7.9%. Sequenced material: blood. These receptors were obtained from a man aged 18 to 30 in good health. The CDR3 runs from the conserved cysteine through the conserved F or W. D genes are given only for firm matches. Where a row states a size, it is once, few, many or the class of an expanded clone; other rows omit it.

TRBD1 | TRBJ1-6 | TRBV2 | few | TGTGCCAGCAACCAAGGGGACAGGCCCAATTCACCCCTCCACTTT | CASNQGDRPNSPLHF
. | TRBJ2-7 | TRBV11-2 | once | TGTGCCAGCAGCTTCACGTGGACTCGTACCTACGAGCAGTACTTC | CASSFTWTRTYEQYF
. | TRBJ2-3 | TRBV7-9 | . | TGTGCCAGCAGCTTAGTCAGGGGCGGTGGAGATACGCAGTATTTT | CASSLVRGGGDTQYF
. | TRBJ1-1 | TRBV11-3 | . | TGTGCCAGCAGCGCAGGGGAGCCGAACACTGAAGCTTTCTTT | CASSAGEPNTEAFF
TRBD1 | TRBJ1-4 | TRBV5-1 | . | TGCGCCAGCAGCGCCGGGACAGGGGGAGAAAAACTGTTTTTT | CASSAGTGGEKLFF
. | TRBJ1-2 | TRBV5-1 | . | TGCGCCAGCAGCCCCGTTCCCGCGGACTATGGCTACACCTTC | CASSPVPADYGYTF
. | TRBJ2-5 | TRBV21-1 | once | TGTGCCAGCAGCTTACCTCAGGGGCCGGAGACCCAGTACTTC | CASSLPQGPETQYF
. | TRBJ1-1 | TRBV10-3 | . | TGTGCCATCAGTGAGTCGGTAGGGCTCGGCACTGAAGCTTTCTTT | CAISESVGLGTEAFF
. | TRBJ2-5 | TRBV9 | once | TGTGCCAGCAGCGTGCGGGGTCGGGGGACCCAGTACTTC | CASSVRGRGTQYF
. | TRBJ1-5 | TRBV4-1 | . | TGCGCCAGCAGCCAAATTTTTCGGAGGCGGACAGACAATCAGCCCCAGCATTTT | CASSQIFRRRTDNQPQHF
. | TRBJ2-5 | TRBV24-1 | . | TGTGCCACCAGTGATTGGGGGGACGAGACCCAGTACTTC | CATSDWGDETQYF
. | TRBJ1-1 | TRBV6-5 | . | TGTGCCAGCAGTTACTCGAAGAACACTGAAGCTTTCTTT | CASSYSKNTEAFF
. | TRBJ2-7 | TRBV27 | . | TGTGCCAGCAGTTTAATCGGGACGGTTAACTACGAGCAGTACTTC | CASSLIGTVNYEQYF
TRBD2 | TRBJ2-1 | TRBV5-1 | . | TGCGCCAGCAGCCTAGGGACTAGCGGGGACAATGAGCAGTTCTTC | CASSLGTSGDNEQFF
. | TRBJ1-1 | TRBV18 | . | TGTGCCAGCTCACCGTACAGGGAGGACACTGAAGCTTTCTTT | CASSPYREDTEAFF
. | TRBJ1-2 | TRBV11-2 | . | TGTGCCAGCAGCTTATCCTCCAGAAACTATGGCTACACCTTC | CASSLSSRNYGYTF
. | TRBJ1-1 | TRBV4-2 | . | TGTGCCAGCAGCCTATCCCCCCTGGCGGGGAGTGAAGCTTTCTTT | CASSLSPLAGSEAFF
. | TRBJ2-1 | TRBV5-5 | . | TGTGCCAGCAGCCACGATTATGGTACGAATGAGCAGTTCTTC | CASSHDYGTNEQFF
. | TRBJ1-5 | TRBV6-1 | once | TGTGCCAGCAGTGAAACAGGGCATCAGCCCCAGCATTTT | CASSETGHQPQHF
TRBD1 | TRBJ2-1 | TRBV2 | . | TGTGCCAGCAGTGAAGAGGGACAGCTACTCAATGAGCAGTTCTTC | CASSEEGQLLNEQFF
. | TRBJ2-1 | TRBV20-1 | few | TGCAGTGCCTCCCGGGCGAATGAGCAGTTCTTC | CSASRANEQFF
TRBD1 | TRBJ1-2 | TRBV5-1 | . | TGCGCCAGCAGCTCGAATAGACAGGGCTTCAACTATGGCTACACCTTC | CASSSNRQGFNYGYTF
TRBD2 | TRBJ2-5 | TRBV4-2 | . | TGTGCCAGCAGCCTTCGCCTAGCGGGGGTCCAAGAGACCCAGTACTTC | CASSLRLAGVQETQYF
TRBD1 | TRBJ1-2 | TRBV6-5 | . | TGTGCCAGCAGACGGACAGGGGGCTACTATGGCTACACCTTC | CASRRTGGYYGYTF
. | TRBJ1-1 | TRBV5-4 | few | TGTGCCAGCAGCTTGGGCCCCCAGGGAGCTTTCTTT | CASSLGPQGAFF
TRBD1 | TRBJ1-1 | TRBV6-4 | . | TGTGCCAGCAGTGAGGTTACAGGGGGTGAAGCTTTCTTT | CASSEVTGGEAFF
. | TRBJ1-5 | TRBV5-5 | . | TGTGCCAGCAGCTTAATCGGGGGCGACCAGCCCCAGCATTTT | CASSLIGGDQPQHF
. | TRBJ2-2 | TRBV7-9 | . | TGTGCCAGCAGCCCTCGGCAAGTAGAAACAGGGAAGGACACCGGGGAGCTGTTTTTT | CASSPRQVETGKDTGELFF
TRBD1 | TRBJ2-7 | TRBV7-2 | . | TGTGCCAGCACCCCGGACAGGGTCAACGAGCAGTACTTC | CASTPDRVNEQYF
. | TRBJ1-4 | TRBV5-1 | . | TGCGCCAGCAGCTTTTCAGGGCCGGGGGAAAAACTGTTTTTT | CASSFSGPGEKLFF
. | TRBJ2-5 | TRBV12-5 | . | TGTGCTAGTGGTTTAGAGACCCAGTACTTC | CASGLETQYF
. | TRBJ1-1 | TRBV3-1/TRBV3-2 | . | TGTGCCAGCAGCCAAGCAGCCCGGAACACTGAAGCTTTCTTT | CASSQAARNTEAFF
. | TRBJ2-5 | TRBV9 | . | TGTGCCAGCAGCGTAGGAGGGGGGGTGAATTTGGAGACCCAGTACTTC | CASSVGGGVNLETQYF
. | TRBJ1-5 | TRBV2 | . | TGTGCCAGCGGGAAGCGGGACAGCAATCAGCCCCAGCATTTT | CASGKRDSNQPQHF
. | TRBJ2-1 | TRBV3-1/TRBV3-2 | . | TGTGCCAGCAGCCTCGGGCCCGAGCCCTACAATGAGCAGTTCTTC | CASSLGPEPYNEQFF
. | TRBJ1-4 | TRBV7-3 | once | TGTGCCAGCAGGGGGACACTGTTTTTT | CASRGTLFF
TRBD2 | TRBJ2-7 | TRBV5-1 | . | TGCGCCAGCAGCTTGGCCGCGGCTAGCGGGGACGAGCAGTACTTC | CASSLAAASGDEQYF
. | TRBJ1-2 | TRBV5-1 | . | TGCGCCAGCAGCTTGGGGAATTTGGGGGCGTTTGGCTACACCTTC | CASSLGNLGAFGYTF
. | TRBJ1-2 | TRBV18 | . | TGTGCCAGCTCACCACCGACAGAAAGCTATGGCTACACCTTC | CASSPPTESYGYTF
. | TRBJ1-1 | TRBV21-1 | . | TGTGCCAGCAGCAAAGCTGAACTGAACACTGAAGCTTTCTTT | CASSKAELNTEAFF
. | TRBJ1-5 | TRBV30 | few | TGTGCCTGGAGTGTATGGGACCTTAACCGGCCCCAGCATTTT | CAWSVWDLNRPQHF
. | TRBJ1-1 | TRBV5-1 | once | TGCGCCAGCAGCTTGGGGGCCAGGGTGACTGAAGCTTTCTTT | CASSLGARVTEAFF
. | TRBJ1-4 | TRBV25-1 | . | TGTGCCAGCAGTGACCCCAGGGGCGGAGGTGAAAAACTGTTTTTT | CASSDPRGGGEKLFF
TRBD1 | TRBJ2-7 | TRBV4-1 | . | TGCGCCAGCAGCCGCAGCAGGGGGCAATCCTACGAGCAGTACTTC | CASSRSRGQSYEQYF
. | TRBJ1-5 | TRBV10-1 | . | TGCGCCAGCAGCCGGGACGGGAATCAGCCCCAGCATTTT | CASSRDGNQPQHF
. | TRBJ1-2 | TRBV15 | . | TGTGCCACCAGCAGAGTTTTAAGTCGTGGCTACACCTTC | CATSRVLSRGYTF
TRBD2 | TRBJ2-1 | TRBV10-3 | . | TGTGCCATCAGTGAGGCCGGGACTAGCGGCTACAATGAGCAGTTCTTC | CAISEAGTSGYNEQFF
. | TRBJ1-6 | TRBV5-1 | few | TGCGCCAGCAGCTTGGGAGAATCTAATTCACCCCTCCACTTT | CASSLGESNSPLHF
TRBD1 | TRBJ1-2 | TRBV5-4 | . | TGTGCCAGCAGCACACCGACAGGGCGAAACTATGGCTACACCTTC | CASSTPTGRNYGYTF
. | TRBJ1-1 | TRBV19 | . | TGTGCCACCTCCCGTGACGGGAACACTGAAGCTTTCTTT | CATSRDGNTEAFF
. | TRBJ2-7 | TRBV10-3 | . | TGTGCCATCAGTGAGACTACAAAGCCAGGCAAACAGTACTTC | CAISETTKPGKQYF
. | TRBJ2-5 | TRBV2 | . | TGTGCCAGCGACGGGGAGCGCGGGACCCAGTACTTC | CASDGERGTQYF
. | TRBJ1-5 | TRBV2 | . | TGTGCCAGCAGTAACAGCGCACTTAGCAATCAGCCCCAGCATTTT | CASSNSALSNQPQHF
TRBD1 | TRBJ2-5 | TRBV10-3 | once | TGTGCCATCAGTGAGCAGCAGGGGGTGCAAGAGACCCAGTACTTC | CAISEQQGVQETQYF